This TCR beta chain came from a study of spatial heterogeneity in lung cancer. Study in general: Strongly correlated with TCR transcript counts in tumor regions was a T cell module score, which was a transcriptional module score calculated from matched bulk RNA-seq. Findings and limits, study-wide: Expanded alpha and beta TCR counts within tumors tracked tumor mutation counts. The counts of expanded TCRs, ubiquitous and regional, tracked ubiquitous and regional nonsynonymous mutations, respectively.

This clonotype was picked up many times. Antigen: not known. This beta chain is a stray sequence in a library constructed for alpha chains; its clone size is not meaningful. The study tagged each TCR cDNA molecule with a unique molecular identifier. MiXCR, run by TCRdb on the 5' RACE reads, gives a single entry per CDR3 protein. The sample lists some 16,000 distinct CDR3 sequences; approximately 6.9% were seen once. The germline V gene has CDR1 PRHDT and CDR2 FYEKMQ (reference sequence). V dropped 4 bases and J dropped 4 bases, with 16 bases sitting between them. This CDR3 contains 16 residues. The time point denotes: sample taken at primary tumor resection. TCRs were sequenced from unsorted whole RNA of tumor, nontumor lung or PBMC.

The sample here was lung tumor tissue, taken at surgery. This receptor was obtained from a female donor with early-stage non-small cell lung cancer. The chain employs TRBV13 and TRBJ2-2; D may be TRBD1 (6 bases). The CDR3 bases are TGTGCCAGCAGCTACCGCAAAGGGGGTCTCACCGGGGAGCTGTTTTTT. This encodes CASSYRKGGLTGELFF.